This is a list of T cell receptor beta chains from one sample in a study of shared clonotypes between healthy human individuals. This table comes from immunoSEQ multiplex PCR, and its TCRdb copy is limited to in-frame clones, with some not included. The sample yields hundreds of thousands of clones, roughly 77% seen once. Material for sequencing was PBMCs. All receptors come from a woman aged 40 to 49 in good health. Some clones in this sample may be carry-over from other donors' samples. The CDR3 runs from the conserved cysteine through the conserved F or W. Each record gives: J gene, V gene, D gene, clone size, CDR3 protein, CDR3 DNA. The D gene is left open where the match is weak. The size field is filled for only some rows; it gives once, few, many or a size class.

TRBJ2-1,TRBV4-3,TRBD2,NA,CASSPLSWGGLAGNEQFF,TGCGCCAGCAGCCCACTAAGTTGGGGGGGACTAGCGGGGAATGAGCAGTTCTTC
TRBJ2-3,TRBV2,NA,NA,CASIRGARQSTDTQYF,TGTGCCAGCATAAGAGGCGCACGCCAAAGCACAGATACGCAGTATTTT
TRBJ2-7,TRBV5-1,TRBD2,NA,CASSTGLAGAYEQYF,TGCGCCAGCAGCACGGGACTAGCGGGAGCGTACGAGCAGTACTTC
TRBJ2-3,TRBV7-3,NA,NA,CASSSSSTDTQYF,TGTGCCAGCAGCTCCAGTAGCACAGATACGCAGTATTTT
TRBJ1-1,TRBV7-3,NA,NA,CASSLTREDTEAFF,TGTGCCAGCAGCTTAACCAGGGAGGACACTGAAGCTTTCTTT
TRBJ1-5,TRBV28,NA,NA,CASRGPNQPQHF,TGTGCCAGCAGGGGCCCCAATCAGCCCCAGCATTTT
TRBJ2-7,TRBV15,TRBD2,NA,CATRPGTSGRASYEQYF,TGTGCCACGAGACCTGGGACTAGCGGGAGGGCGTCCTACGAGCAGTACTTC
TRBJ1-2,TRBV4-1,NA,NA,CASSQENYGYTF,TGCGCCAGCAGCCAAGAGAACTATGGCTACACCTTC
TRBJ1-4,TRBV2,NA,NA,CASSSQGATNEKLFF,TGTGCCAGCAGTTCACAGGGAGCGACTAATGAAAAACTGTTTTTT
TRBJ2-7,TRBV7-9,TRBD2,NA,CASSLGGLAGQYEQYF,TGTGCCAGCAGCTTAGGGGGACTAGCGGGACAGTACGAGCAGTACTTC
TRBJ2-1,TRBV27,TRBD2,NA,CASSLTSGSYNEQFF,TGTGCCAGCAGTTTAACTAGCGGGAGCTACAATGAGCAGTTCTTC
TRBJ2-1,TRBV14,TRBD1,NA,CASSPDRGQVYNEQFF,TGTGCCAGCAGCCCCGACAGGGGGCAAGTCTACAATGAGCAGTTCTTC
TRBJ1-1,TRBV9,TRBD1,NA,CASTRTGANTEAFF,TGTGCCAGCACCCGAACAGGGGCTAACACTGAAGCTTTCTTT
TRBJ2-7,TRBV28,NA,NA,CASNTGTQLSYEQYF,TGTGCCAGCAACACCGGGACTCAGCTTTCATACGAGCAGTACTTC
TRBJ2-5,TRBV6-5,NA,once,CASAPNRETQYF,TGTGCCAGCGCCCCCAACCGGGAGACCCAGTACTTC
TRBJ2-7,TRBV18,NA,few,CASSPGAGNEQYF,TGTGCCAGCTCACCAGGAGCAGGGAACGAGCAGTACTTC
TRBJ2-1,TRBV28,NA,NA,CASSFGGVGTNEQFF,TGTGCCAGCAGTTTTGGCGGGGTAGGAACGAATGAGCAGTTCTTC
TRBJ1-2,TRBV9,TRBD1,NA,CASSAAMDRGPWGYGYTF,TGTGCCAGCAGCGCCGCCATGGACAGGGGACCCTGGGGCTATGGCTACACCTTC
TRBJ2-7,TRBV30,TRBD2,NA,CAWSRGRADDEQYF,TGTGCCTGGAGTCGCGGGAGGGCCGACGACGAGCAGTACTTC
TRBJ2-2,TRBV20-1,NA,NA,CSARALGELFF,TGCAGTGCTAGAGCGCTCGGGGAGCTGTTTTTT
TRBJ2-7,TRBV5-4,TRBD2,NA,CASSRGAGGPTEQYF,TGTGCCAGCAGCCGAGGGGCGGGAGGGCCCACCGAGCAGTACTTC
TRBJ1-2,TRBV2,NA,NA,CASSEAQRYTF,TGTGCCAGCAGTGAAGCACAACGCTACACCTTC
TRBJ2-1,TRBV7-2,NA,NA,CASSLGNSPYNEQFF,TGTGCCAGCAGCTTGGGAAACAGCCCATACAATGAGCAGTTCTTC
TRBJ2-3,TRBV7-2,NA,NA,CASSLAVGRDTQYF,TGTGCCAGCAGCTTAGCCGTCGGCAGGGATACGCAGTATTTT
TRBJ2-4,TRBV7-2,NA,NA,CASSLEAGQGNIQYF,TGTGCCAGCAGCTTAGAGGCGGGGCAGGGAAACATTCAGTACTTC
TRBJ2-7,TRBV6-1,TRBD2,NA,CASSVGEGGIHEQYF,TGTGCCAGCAGTGTGGGGGAGGGCGGCATCCACGAGCAGTACTTC
TRBJ2-1,TRBV7-2,TRBD2,NA,CASSLERLAGVNEQFF,TGTGCCAGCAGCTTAGAACGGCTAGCGGGAGTTAATGAGCAGTTCTTC
TRBJ2-1,TRBV6-6,TRBD2,NA,CASSYEGLFNEQFF,TGTGCCAGCAGTTACGAGGGACTATTTAATGAGCAGTTCTTC
TRBJ1-2,TRBV30,NA,NA,CAWSPGAGYTF,TGTGCCTGGAGTCCGGGGGCTGGCTACACCTTC
TRBJ2-3,TRBV5-1,TRBD2,NA,CASSLGPGTSGRFGTDTQYF,TGCGCCAGCAGCTTGGGGCCGGGAACTAGCGGGAGATTTGGCACAGATACGCAGTATTTT
TRBJ2-7,TRBV5-4,TRBD1,many,CASSPGQGQGYEQYF,TGTGCCAGCAGCCCGGGACAGGGGCAAGGGTACGAGCAGTACTTC
TRBJ1-1,TRBV19,NA,NA,CASSTGVWEGGTEAFF,TGTGCCAGTAGTACAGGAGTCTGGGAAGGGGGCACTGAAGCTTTCTTT